This T cell receptor beta chain was observed in a study of blood T cell repertoires in COVID-19. Germline CDR1 and CDR2: SEHNR and FQNEAQ (reference sequence). Trimming took off 6 bases at V and 0 bases at J, with 6 bases between the two ends. This CDR3 is built from 13 residues. Sequencing was performed with immunoSEQ multiplex PCR; in TCRdb, only in-frame clones are kept and a portion is missing. The sample lists 130,000 to 150,000 clones; about nine tenths were seen once. Sequencing was carried out using peripheral blood. This clonotype was sampled from a man aged 50 or older who had recovered from COVID-19. This chain joins TRBV7-9 and TRBJ1-3, with a tentative D call TRBD1 (6 bases). CDR3: CASRGASGNTIYF. CDR3 nucleotide sequence: TGTGCCAGCAGGGGGGCCTCTGGAAACACCATATATTTT.